One and the same sample provided the 23 T cell receptor beta chains below, sequenced in a study of blood T cell repertoires in COVID-19. The table came from immunoSEQ multiplex PCR; TCRdb's copy has only in-frame clones and leaves some out. The sample comprises 250,000 to 350,000 clones, approximately 84% of which are singletons, and more than 1.2% rests with the top ten. The sample was peripheral blood. These receptors were obtained from a human donor with COVID-19, enrolled during active disease. The donor label of this sample is uncertain.

This chain links TRBV6-1 with TRBJ1-1, with D uncertain. This CDR3 is built from 15 residues. Germline V lookup: CDR1 MNHNS, CDR2 SASEGT. Trimming left V 1 base short and J 0 bases short, with 9 bases between. CDR3: CASSEGPGLNTEAFF. For the CDR3, the DNA is TGTGCCAGCAGTGAAGGCCCAGGTCTGAACACTGAAGCTTTCTTT.

The genes are TRBV30 and TRBJ2-1; 7 bases align to TRBD2. The CDR3 spans 14 residues. The V gene end was trimmed by 3 bases and the J gene end by 5 bases; junction bases not matched to a gene: 7. Germline V lookup: CDR1 GTSNPN, CDR2 SVGIG (reference sequence). The CDR3 here is CAWSRRREHNEQFF. The CDR3 bases are TGTGCCTGGAGCCGCCGGCGGGAGCACAATGAGCAGTTCTTC.

The chain joins TRBV27 to TRBJ1-4, with D possibly TRBD1 on 6 matching bases. The CDR3 extends over 15 amino acids. Germline V CDR1 and CDR2: MNHEY, SMNVEV (reference sequence). The V gene lost 4 bases and the J gene lost 5 bases, with 14 bases spanning the gap. In DNA, the CDR3 is TGTGCCAGCAGTTACCTCGGGCAGGGGAATGAAAAACTGTTTTTT. The encoded protein is CASSYLGQGNEKLFF.

The chain combines TRBV29-1 with TRBJ1-2; TRBD1 aligns across 7 bases. Trimming cost V 5 bases and J 7 bases; bases outside gene matches: 7. This CDR3 comprises 12 residues. The V gene's germline CDR1 is SQVTM and CDR2 ANQGSEA. The CDR3 DNA is TGCAGCGTTCGGCAGGGGGGTAGTGGCTACACCTTC. This sequence encodes CSVRQGGSGYTF.

This chain links TRBV24-1 with TRBJ2-1; 10 bases map to TRBD2. Germline V gene data show CDR1 as KGHDR and CDR2 as SFDVKD. V shed 2 bases, J shed 10 bases, and the junction held 13 bases outside the gene matches. The CDR3 loop spans 17 amino acids. CDR3 amino acids: CATSDSRESGRAGEQFF. In DNA form, the CDR3 reads TGTGCCACCAGTGATTCCCGGGAGAGCGGGAGGGCCGGGGAGCAGTTCTTC.

J is TRBJ1-5 and V is TRBV10-3; D is perhaps TRBD1 (5 bases). CDR1 and CDR2 from the germline V gene are ENHRY and SYGVKD. The CDR3 runs 13 residues. V shed 6 bases and J shed 7 bases, with 13 bases lying between them. The CDR3 DNA follows: TGTGCCATCAGGGGGCAGGTGGACCAGCCCCAGCATTTT. Encoded protein: CAIRGQVDQPQHF.

J is TRBJ2-5 and V is TRBV9, with D possibly being TRBD2 (5 bases). V was clipped by 2 bases and J by 5 bases, with 13 bases between them. CDR1 SGDLS and CDR2 YYNGEE come from the germline V gene. The CDR3 is 14 amino acids. The CDR3, as DNA: TGTGCCAGCAGCGTTAGAGAGGGTGCGGAGACCCAGTACTTC. The encoded protein is CASSVREGAETQYF.

The chain combines TRBV3-1 (or the pseudogene TRBV3-2) with TRBJ2-7, with 9 bases lining up with TRBD2. This CDR3 has 15 residues. V trimming: 4 bases; J trimming: 1 base; junction bases outside the gene matches: 5. Germline assignment: CDR1 LGHDT and CDR2 YNNKEL (reference sequence). The CDR3 coding sequence is TGTGCCAGCAGCCGAGTAGCGGGAGCGTCCTACGAGCAGTACTTC. It encodes CASSRVAGASYEQYF.

The chain links TRBV6-5 to TRBJ1-2, with TRBD1 matching 7 bases. After removal of 7 bases from V and 9 bases from J, the junction contained 8 bases not matched to a gene. CDR1 and CDR2 from the germline V gene are MNHEY and SVGAGI. This CDR3 comprises 12 residues. The CDR3 DNA sequence: TGTGCCAGCACCGACAGGGCTGGGAGCTACACCTTC. Protein product: CASTDRAGSYTF.

This chain links TRBV19 with TRBJ2-1; 11 positions agree with TRBD2. With 7 bases clipped from V and 0 bases from J, the junction kept 5 bases outside the gene matches. This CDR3 has 16 amino acids. CDR1 LNHDA and CDR2 SQIVND come from the germline V gene (reference sequence). The CDR3 sequence: CASTGLAGFSYNEQFF. Here the CDR3 DNA reads TGTGCCAGTACCGGACTAGCGGGCTTCTCCTACAATGAGCAGTTCTTC.

The chain links TRBV7-2 to TRBJ1-5, with a possible D match to TRBD1 (5 bases). The V end was cut by 4 bases, the J end by 3 bases, with 13 bases between. The CDR3 extends over 15 amino acids. Per the germline V gene, CDR1 is SGHTA and CDR2 is FQGNSA. CDR3 sequence: CASSWGRVANQPQHF. In DNA, the CDR3 is TGTGCCAGCAGCTGGGGGAGGGTAGCCAATCAGCCCCAGCATTTT.

The rearrangement uses TRBV28 and TRBJ2-5; 11 bases fit TRBD2. Germline CDR1 reads MDHEN; CDR2 reads SYDVKM. The CDR3 is 14 residues long. V was clipped by 6 bases and J by 5 bases; unmatched bases: 5. CDR3 loop: CASRLAGDRETQYF. Here the CDR3 DNA reads TGTGCCAGCAGACTAGCGGGAGACAGGGAGACCCAGTACTTC.

In this sample, this clone turned up a few times. The V gene is TRBV29-1, the J gene TRBJ2-1; D is uncertain. Trimming took 7 bases from V and 2 from J, leaving 21 bases between them. There are 16 residues in the CDR3. The germline CDR1 and CDR2 sequences are SQVTM and ANQGSEA. The CDR3 coding sequence is TGCAGCGATCGCTCCGGTTTCACCGTAACCTACAATGAGCAGTTCTTC. Amino acid sequence: CSDRSGFTVTYNEQFF.

The rearrangement joins TRBV27 to TRBJ2-1; 7 nucleotides agree with TRBD2. V shed 3 bases and J 0 bases; nucleotides not matched to a gene: 2. The CDR3 runs to 15 residues. Germline V gives CDR1 MNHEY, CDR2 SMNVEV (reference sequence). CDR3 nucleotide sequence: TGTGCCAGCAGTTTGATAGCGGGCTCCTACAATGAGCAGTTCTTC. Amino acids: CASSLIAGSYNEQFF.

This chain uses TRBV5-4 with TRBJ2-6, with D possibly matching TRBD2 (5 bases). Looked up from germline, CDR1 is SGHNT and CDR2 is YYREEE (reference sequence). The V and J ends lost 3 bases and 4 bases respectively, with 11 bases between them. There are 15 residues in the CDR3. The CDR3 sequence: CASSWSGSGANVLTF. DNA of the CDR3: TGTGCCAGCAGCTGGTCGGGGTCGGGGGCCAACGTCCTGACTTTC.

The V call is TRBV28, the J call TRBJ2-7, with a tentative D call TRBD1 (5 bases). Trimming took 6 bases from V and 3 from J, leaving 15 bases between them. The CDR3 consists of 14 residues. Germline assignment: CDR1 MDHEN and CDR2 SYDVKM. This chain's CDR3 is CASSRQPQFYEQYF. For the CDR3, the DNA is TGTGCCAGCAGCCGACAGCCCCAATTCTACGAGCAGTACTTC. Full variable domain (missing parts from reference TRBV28 and TRBJ2-7): DVKVTQSSRYLVKRTGEKVFLECVQDMDHENMFWYRQDPGLGLRLIYFSYDVKMKEKGDIPEGYSVSREKKERFSLILESASTNQTSMYLCASSRQPQFYEQYFGPGTRLTVT.

The rearrangement uses TRBV19 and TRBJ2-1; TRBD2 aligns across 7 bases. Germline-derived CDR1 and CDR2 are LNHDA and SQIVND (reference sequence). Unmatched junction bases numbered 4, after V lost 10 bases and J lost 4 bases. The CDR3 sequence is 12 residues long. CDR3 protein: CATQRGYNEQFF. For the CDR3, the DNA is TGTGCCACCCAGCGGGGATACAATGAGCAGTTCTTC.

This chain connects TRBV5-4 to TRBJ2-1; 8 bases map to TRBD1. The CDR3 sequence is 15 residues long. The J segment lost 3 bases and the V segment lost 4 bases, leaving 6 bases of the junction unmatched. CDR1 and CDR2 (germline): SGHNT, YYREEE (reference sequence). The CDR3 reads CASSIPGQGYNEQFF. The DNA for the CDR3 is TGTGCCAGCAGCATCCCAGGACAGGGCTACAATGAGCAGTTCTTC.

The chain combines TRBV18 with TRBJ1-2, with 7 bases fitting TRBD1. With V trimmed by 5 bases and J by 4 bases, 7 bases remained unmatched. This CDR3 has 14 amino acids. Germline V gene sequence: CDR1 KGHSH, CDR2 LQKENI. The CDR3 sequence is CASSSFGTAYGYTF. CDR3 DNA sequence: TGTGCCAGCTCATCGTTCGGGACAGCCTATGGCTACACCTTC.

CDR3 nucleotides: TGTGCCAGCAGCTTGCCCGGGTCCCTGAACACTGAAGCTTTCTTT. Protein product: CASSLPGSLNTEAFF. The V and J genes are TRBV5-4 and TRBJ1-1; D remains ambiguous. Germline V gene sequence: CDR1 SGHNT, CDR2 YYREEE (reference sequence). The CDR3 spans 15 residues. V lost 1 base and J 0 bases, leaving 10 bases between the germline ends.

V gene TRBV20-1 combines with J gene TRBJ2-1, with 7 bases lining up with TRBD2. V lost 3 bases to trimming and J lost 3 bases; unmatched junction nucleotides: 5. CDR3 size: 14 residues. Germline V CDR1 and CDR2: DFQATT, SNEGSKA (reference sequence). CDR3 nucleotides: TGCAGTGCTAGTTCCGGGAGGTTCTACAATGAGCAGTTCTTC. Protein sequence: CSASSGRFYNEQFF.

The chain recombines TRBV30 with TRBJ1-2; the D gene is possibly TRBD1 (6 bases). Germline V lookup: CDR1 GTSNPN, CDR2 SVGIG (reference sequence). This CDR3 is built from 14 residues. V shed 3 bases and J shed 8 bases, with 19 bases lying between them. The CDR3 nucleotides are TGTGCCTGGAGCCCCAGGGGTACAGTCGTCGGCTACACCTTC. Protein product: CAWSPRGTVVGYTF.

V and J are TRBV11-3 and TRBJ2-1; no firm D call. Looked up from germline, CDR1 is SGHNT and CDR2 is YENEEA. This CDR3 spans 14 amino acids. The V and J ends lost 2 bases and 6 bases respectively, with 11 bases between them. The CDR3: CASSLFPGTNEQFF. The CDR3 DNA reads TGTGCCAGCAGCTTATTCCCTGGCACCAATGAGCAGTTCTTC.